This T cell receptor (beta chain) was sequenced for a study of neoadjuvant anti-PD-1 for oral cavity cancer. The wider study: Most patients had three to four biweekly doses of 3 mg/kg nivolumab before resection.

Here immunoSEQ multiplex PCR was the method, and the copy in TCRdb shows in-frame clones only, minus some. The profile shows over 13,000 clones, about 71% of them singletons. V lost 7 bases and J lost 4, with 8 bases in between. The CDR3 covers 13 residues. Germline lookup yields CDR1 LNHDA and CDR2 SQIVND (reference sequence). Patients had newly diagnosed, untreated stage II-IVA oral cavity squamous cell carcinoma. Sample: PBMCs, taken before nivolumab (anti-PD-1) treatment. The sequence was obtained from a person between 40 and 80 years old with oral cavity squamous cell carcinoma. The chain links TRBV19 to TRBJ2-6; no firm D call. CDR3 sequence reads: CASNERGANVLTF. As DNA, the CDR3 is TGTGCCAGTAACGAAAGAGGGGCCAACGTCCTGACTTTC.